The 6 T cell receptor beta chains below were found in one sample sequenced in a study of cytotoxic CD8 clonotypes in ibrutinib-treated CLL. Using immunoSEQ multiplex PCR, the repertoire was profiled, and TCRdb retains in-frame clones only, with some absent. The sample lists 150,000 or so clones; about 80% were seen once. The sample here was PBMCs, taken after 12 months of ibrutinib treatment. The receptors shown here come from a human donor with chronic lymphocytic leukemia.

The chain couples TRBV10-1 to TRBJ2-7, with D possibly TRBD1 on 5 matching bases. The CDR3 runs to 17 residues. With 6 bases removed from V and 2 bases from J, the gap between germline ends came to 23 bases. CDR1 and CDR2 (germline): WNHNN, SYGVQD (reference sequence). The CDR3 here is CASRWRQDRQLTYEQYF. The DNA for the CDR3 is TGCGCCAGCAGGTGGCGGCAAGACCGACAGCTCACCTACGAGCAGTACTTC.

CDR3 sequence reads: CASSARGRSGNTIYF. The DNA for the CDR3 is TGTGCCAGCAGCGCCCGGGGCCGCTCTGGAAACACCATATATTTT. The genes are TRBV7-9 and TRBJ1-3; D may be TRBD1 (5 bases). V was cut by 5 bases and J by 0 bases, with 11 bases left in between. This CDR3 comprises 15 residues. Per germline, CDR1 SEHNR and CDR2 FQNEAQ (reference sequence).

The CDR3 DNA reads as TGTGCCACCCATGGGGCGGGCTACTTGGATACGCAGTATTTT. Translating it yields CATHGAGYLDTQYF. The chain has TRBV28 and TRBJ2-3; either TRBD1 or TRBD2 may supply D (5 bases each). The CDR3 covers 14 residues. The germline V gene encodes CDR1 MDHEN and CDR2 SYDVKM. Between the trimmed V and J ends, which lost 10 bases and 6 bases, there was a span of 20 bases.

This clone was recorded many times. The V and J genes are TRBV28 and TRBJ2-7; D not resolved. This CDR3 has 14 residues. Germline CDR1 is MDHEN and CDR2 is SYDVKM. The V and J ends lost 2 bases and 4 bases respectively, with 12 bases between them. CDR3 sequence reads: CASSLMQERYEQYF. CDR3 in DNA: TGTGCCAGCAGTTTAATGCAGGAGAGATACGAGCAGTACTTC.

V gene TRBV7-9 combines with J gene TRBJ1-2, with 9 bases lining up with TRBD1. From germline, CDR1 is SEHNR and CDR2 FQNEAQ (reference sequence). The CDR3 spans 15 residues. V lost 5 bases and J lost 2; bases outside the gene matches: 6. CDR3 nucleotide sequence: TGTGCCAGCAGCCGCTCCGGGACAGGGAACTATGGCTACACCTTC. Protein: CASSRSGTGNYGYTF.

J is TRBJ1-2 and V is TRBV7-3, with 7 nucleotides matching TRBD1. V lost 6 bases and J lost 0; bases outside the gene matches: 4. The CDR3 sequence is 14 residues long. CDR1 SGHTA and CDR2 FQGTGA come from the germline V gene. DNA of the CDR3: TGTGCCAGCAGTCCCGGGACAGCTAACTATGGCTACACCTTC. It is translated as CASSPGTANYGYTF. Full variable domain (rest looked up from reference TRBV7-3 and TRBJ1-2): GAGVSQTPSNKVTEKGKYVELRCDPISGHTALYWYRQSLGQGPEFLIYFQGTGAADDSGLPNDRFFAVRPEGSVSTLKIQRTERGDSAVYLCASSPGTANYGYTFGSGTRLTVV.